This entry features one T cell receptor beta chain sequence. Germline CDR1 and CDR2: MDHEN and SYDVKM. There are 15 residues in the CDR3. The V and J ends lost 5 bases and 4 bases respectively, with 15 bases between them. These data originate in a study of shared clonotypes between healthy human individuals. The table came from immunoSEQ multiplex PCR; TCRdb's copy has only in-frame clones and leaves some out. The data hold around 1.4 million clones, with around 98.5% observed a single time. The clonotype originates from a man under 40 in good health. Sample: naive CD4+ T cells sorted from blood. This sample's subset: CD45RA+ positively selected. The V call is TRBV28, the J call TRBJ1-5; perhaps TRBD1 as D (5 bases). The CDR3 bases are TGTGCCAGCAGTCCTACCGGGACGGTGAATCAGCCCCAGCATTTT. Protein: CASSPTGTVNQPQHF.